Sequencing of this TCR beta chain was carried out in a study of blood T cells in healthy people across ages (dated by TCRdb to between 2014 and 2016). Looking at the study overall: In model experiments, template switching captured about one uniquely barcoded TCR beta cDNA molecule for every two T cells. The donors were divided into four age groups: young (average around 16 years), middle-aged (almost 40), aged (about 56) and long-lived (roughly 82). Two additional independent replicas of 1 million unique cDNA reads from the same blood draw were analyzed for two donors (one aged 18 to 30 and one aged 80 or older). To avoid experimental bias, donors of different ages were spread randomly across the sequencing lanes. Age-related changes in TCR beta repertoire diversity were measured in the study by deep sequencing normalized with unique cDNA molecular identifiers. Points the paper makes about the study in general: Estimates of total diversity from one million sequenced T cells were regarded as lower bounds and underestimates. Compared with the aged group, more naive CD4+ T cells, fewer expanded clones and increased TCR diversity were shown by the long-lived group, suggesting age selection. Observed TCR beta diversity per million T cells fell roughly linearly with age, and a significant reduction was already apparent by age roughly 40. There was a strong correlation between observed TCR beta diversity and the percentage of naive T cells measured by flow cytometry. Conclusive comparison of naive and antigen-experienced compartments was prevented by the profiling of bulk unsorted PBMCs. Because the CMV infection status of the donors was unknown, age-related changes in expanded clonotypes may potentially have been confounded.

The V end loses 6 bases and the J end loses 3 bases, and a stretch of 12 bases separates them. Sequences SGDLS (CDR1) and YYNGEE (CDR2) are obtained from the germline V gene. The CDR3 runs 14 amino acids, cysteine and phenylalanine included. The only DNA kept is the CDR3, 42 bases in frame from the first base. On this clonotype: This clone's antigen is unknown. The input lacks base qualities; no much larger clone sits a single base away.

The donors were 40 or so Caucasian individuals from Russia, aged roughly 6 to 100 years, who were systemically healthy. Approximately 9.7 milliliters of peripheral blood were drawn from each donor into EDTA-treated Vacutainer tubes. Ficoll-Paque density-gradient centrifugation was used to isolate PBMCs, with at least 7 million obtained per sample. Trizol reagent was used to extract total RNA from the PBMCs, yielding at least 6 micrograms per sample. Naive CD45RAhigh/CD27high T cell percentages were measured by flow cytometry on a PBMC aliquot from every donor. To prepare the library, 5' RACE was applied. The instrument given in TCRdb is Illumina HiSeq 2500. A second PCR of about 6 to 11 cycles was run with a J-beta primer mix and a sample-barcoded 5' primer. Each TCR beta cDNA molecule received a unique molecular identifier from a template-switch 5' adaptor carrying 12 random nucleotides. Each sample yielded at least 2.5 million CDR3-containing paired-end reads. All of the RNA was converted into first-strand cDNA using the Mint cDNA synthesis kit, with a TRBC-specific oligonucleotide serving as the primer. Following uracil-DNA glycosylase treatment, all cDNA underwent a first 18-cycle PCR with the universal primers M1SS and BC2_uni_R. As for the authors' bioinformatics: Each sample was normalized by randomly selecting 1 million high-quality reads, each carrying a distinct molecular identifier. Instead of being binned into consensus sequences, reads that shared molecular identifiers were thrown out. MiTCR, with a Q25 quality threshold and the strictest error-elimination algorithm, was used for CDR3 identification, clonotype clustering and error correction. A nonparametric unseen species model using Euler transformation provided a lower-bound estimate of total TCR beta diversity. TCRdb trimmed the raw reads at Q25, called clones with MiXCR and kept productive beta chains. Here each entry gathers all rows of one CDR3 protein and keeps the most common genes and DNA. The V and J calls were not made by the authors but by TCRdb's processing. The sample has 650,000 to 1,000,000 distinct CDR3 sequences on record, 46% of them singletons. The ten largest clones represent over 15% of the sample.

Sequenced sample: blood. The source of this sequence is an elderly man in good health. The chain couples TRBV9 to TRBJ2-2; the D region possibly corresponds to TRBD2 (6 bases align). The nucleotides read TGTGCCAGCATGCTTTTAGCGGACACCGGGGAGCTGTTTTTT. It is translated as CASMLLADTGELFF.